The entry below gives a single T cell receptor (beta chain) sequence along with its context. The sample comes from a study of OX40 agonist ivuxolimab in advanced cancers. Assay: immunoSEQ multiplex PCR; the TCRdb copy retains only in-frame clones and omits some. Of 30,000 to 45,000 clones detected, about 70% appear once; the ten largest clones hold 18%. Germline V CDR1 and CDR2: SEHNR, FQNEAQ (reference sequence). The V segment lost 5 bases and the J segment 0 bases; nucleotides outside the gene matches: 7. The length of the CDR3 is 16 residues. The receptor's source is an adult with an advanced solid tumor such as melanoma, head and neck, liver or kidney cancer. Source: CD4+ or CD8+ T cells sorted from blood, taken in a trial of the OX40 agonist ivuxolimab. The chain joins TRBV7-9 to TRBJ2-4, with 7 positions matching TRBD2. The CDR3 coding sequence is TGTGCCAGCAGCCCGACTAGCCCGTTAGCCAAAAACATTCAGTACTTC. It yields the protein CASSPTSPLAKNIQYF.